This T cell receptor beta chain came from a study of cytomegalovirus exposure and HLA in healthy donors. General study points: Later analysis associated a missense DCLRE1C variant with TCR beta V- and J-gene trimming. TCR beta sequences reportedly predicted the HLA-A and HLA-B alleles of most subjects accurately. The study flagged roughly 160 TCR beta chains as cytomegalovirus-associated. Being productive about 87% or about 30% of the time was typical of most TCR beta V segments in an earlier analysis.

This clone turned up a few times. Its antigen is currently unknown. CDR1 and CDR2 (germline): MNHEY, SVGAGI. The CDR3 totals 13 residues. The primer mix had 60 Vbeta and 13 Jbeta primers. The table came from immunoSEQ multiplex PCR; TCRdb's copy has only in-frame clones and leaves some out. The sample lists around 100,000 clones; approximately 85% were seen once. The TCR was taken from a man younger than 40 in good health and CMV-seronegative. The sequenced sample consisted of PBMCs. J is TRBJ2-5 and V is TRBV6-5; D unresolved. The end of the DNA fits TRBJ2-7 better, so the J call may be wrong. The CDR3 protein is CASSYVPDYEQYF. In nucleotides, the CDR3 is TGTGCCAGCAGTTACGTCCCCGACTACGAGCAGTACTTC.